The 9 T cell receptor beta chains listed next were all sequenced from one sample in a study of tumor-infiltrating lymphocytes in localized non-small cell lung cancer. Libraries were prepared by immunoSEQ multiplex PCR; TCRdb keeps only in-frame clonotypes and omits some of them. The table shows about 14,000 clones, with roughly four fifths occurring only once. The sequenced sample was lung tumor tissue. Receptors were obtained from a human donor with non-small cell lung cancer.

V and J are TRBV19 and TRBJ2-3; TRBD2 matches 7 bases. The CDR3 runs 13 residues. The J segment lost 3 bases and the V segment lost 6 bases, leaving 3 bases of the junction unmatched. Per the germline V gene, CDR1 is LNHDA and CDR2 is SQIVND (reference sequence). For the CDR3, the DNA is TGTGCCAGTAGGGGTAGCGGGACAGATACGCAGTATTTT. Translated: CASRGSGTDTQYF.

The J gene is TRBJ1-2, the V gene TRBV7-6; D unresolved. The CDR3 spans 15 residues. Germline values: CDR1 SGHVS, CDR2 FNYEAQ. Trimming stripped 1 base from V and 5 bases from J, with 14 bases between. CDR3 DNA sequence: TGTGCCAGCAGCTTAGAATCCGGGGTCTTTTATGGCTACACCTTC. Protein product: CASSLESGVFYGYTF.

Remarks on this clone: This specimen includes other DNA sequences encoding the same CDR3. The chain joins TRBV2 to TRBJ2-5, with no clear D. CDR3 size: 14 residues. Germline CDR1 SNHLY, CDR2 FYNNEI. Deletions cut 2 bases from V and 1 base from J, with 8 bases between. The CDR3 loop is CASSESNSQETQYF. The CDR3 DNA reads as TGTGCCAGCAGTGAAAGTAACAGCCAAGAGACCCAGTACTTC.

The chain combines TRBV9 with TRBJ1-2; 8 nucleotides agree with TRBD1. Germline V CDR1 and CDR2: SGDLS, YYNGEE. V shed 1 base, J shed 2 bases, and the junction held 4 bases outside the gene matches. This CDR3 contains 15 residues. The CDR3 here is CASSVQWTGNYGYTF. CDR3 nucleotide sequence: TGTGCCAGCAGCGTACAATGGACAGGGAACTATGGCTACACCTTC.

This clone has just a few counts. This rearrangement joins TRBV29-1 to TRBJ1-2; 11 bases agree with TRBD1. CDR3 length equals 14 residues. The ends lost 8 bases at V and 7 bases at J; junction bases unmatched: 12. Per germline, CDR1 SQVTM and CDR2 ANQGSEA. The CDR3 coding sequence is TGCAGCCCATCCCTCCGGGACAGGGGGTTTGGCTACACCTTC. It yields the protein CSPSLRDRGFGYTF.

V is TRBV18 and J is TRBJ1-6, with D possibly being TRBD1 (6 bases). Deletions cut 1 base from V and 8 bases from J, with 15 bases between. Germline lookup yields CDR1 KGHSH and CDR2 LQKENI. CDR3 length: 16 amino acids. The DNA of the CDR3 is TGTGCCAGCTCACCACTGGGGGCAGGGACCTATTCACCCCTCCACTTT. Its translation: CASSPLGAGTYSPLHF. Full variable domain (rest looked up from reference TRBV18 and TRBJ1-6): NAGVMQNPRHLVRRRGQEARLRCSPMKGHSHVYWYRQLPEEGLKFMVYLQKENIIDESGMPKERFSAEFPKEGPSILRIQQVVRGDSAAYFCASSPLGAGTYSPLHFGNGTRLTVT.

This clone occurred a few times. V gene TRBV7-2 combines with J gene TRBJ1-5, with D unclear. The CDR3 spans 13 residues. From germline, CDR1 is SGHTA and CDR2 FQGNSA. V gave up 1 base and J gave up 0 bases, with 1 base separating them. The CDR3 is CASSLDSNQPQHF. As DNA, the CDR3 is TGTGCCAGCAGCTTAGATAGCAATCAGCCCCAGCATTTT.

The chain recombines TRBV6-5 with TRBJ1-2, with 9 nucleotides matching TRBD1. The V and J ends lost 6 bases and 5 bases, in that order; junction bases with no gene match: 10. The CDR3 consists of 15 residues. In germline, CDR1 is MNHEY, CDR2 SVGAGI. DNA of the CDR3: TGTGCCAGCAGATCTACAGGGGGCAACGGGTATGGCTACACCTTC. Translation: CASRSTGGNGYGYTF.

The CDR3 region has the DNA TGCGCCAGCAGGGAACCGGGACTAGCGGGAGAAGATGAGCAGTTCTTC. It codes for CASREPGLAGEDEQFF. The rearrangement joins TRBV5-1 to TRBJ2-1, with TRBD2 matching 14 bases. The V segment lost 5 bases and the J segment 8 bases; nucleotides outside the gene matches: 9. CDR1 is SGHRS, CDR2 YFSETQ, per germline. This CDR3 has 16 amino acids.